The clone carrying this TCR beta chain was seen only once. Its antigen remains unknown. The method was immunoSEQ multiplex PCR; TCRdb's version includes in-frame clones alone and lacks a portion of them. In the table there are about 85,000 clones, approximately 87% of which are singletons. This sample stems from a study of T cell responses to AZD1222 COVID-19 vaccine. Study at large: Second-dose timings of about 4 or about 12 weeks were pooled.

This CDR3 has 14 amino acids. The V gene's germline CDR1 is SGHAT and CDR2 FQNNGV. The trim removed 5 bases at V and 5 bases at J, leaving 8 bases unmatched. Findings of the study overall: Spike-specific TCR breadth and depth went up after people got two AZD1222 doses. Sampling that yielded the repertoires occurred only after the peak T cell response. Females made up more of the donors, who were largely white British, and clonal diversity may have come out too low.

The chain joins TRBV11-2 to TRBJ1-1; TRBD1 matches at 7 bases. This sample comprised peripheral blood, obtained on day 0 of AZD1222 vaccination. The receptor was isolated from an adult in good health. This CDR3 reads CASSIYRGGTEAFF. As DNA, the CDR3 is TGTGCCAGCAGCATTTACAGGGGCGGAACTGAAGCTTTCTTT.